This is a list of T cell receptor beta chains from one sample in a study of shared clonotypes between healthy human individuals. Assay: immunoSEQ multiplex PCR; the TCRdb copy retains only in-frame clones and omits some. The sample shows about 2.3 million clones, 85% to 95% of them seen only once. The sample consisted of naive CD4+ T cells from PBMCs. These receptor sequences come from a man between 18 and 29 years old in good health. Some clones in this sample may be carry-over from other donors' samples. Each CDR3 is given with its conserved first and last residue. The order of the fields is J gene, V gene, clone size, CDR3 protein. Part of the rows lack a size; the others show once, few, many or a class for expanded clones.

TRBJ1-1 | TRBV5-6 | - | CASSLASGGLNTEAFF
TRBJ2-7 | TRBV4-2 | - | CASEGDSSYEQYF
TRBJ1-1 | TRBV9 | few | CASSVVAGTEAFF
TRBJ2-1 | TRBV25-1 | - | CASSEYLGNEQFF
TRBJ2-7 | TRBV6-1 | - | CASRTSSGYEQYF
TRBJ2-1 | TRBV6-6 | - | CASNLAGDNEQFF
TRBJ1-3 | TRBV5-8 | - | CASSLVAGNTIYF
TRBJ1-1 | TRBV18 | once | CASSLLRDNTEAFF
TRBJ2-3 | TRBV29-1 | - | CSVGYVGQGMADTQYF
TRBJ2-7 | TRBV18 | - | CASSPGLETYEQYF
TRBJ2-1 | TRBV28 | once | CASRIRGEQFF
TRBJ1-3 | TRBV7-9 | - | CASSYRKTGARSGNTIYF
TRBJ2-6 | TRBV27 | - | CASTRHHSGANVLTF
TRBJ1-1 | TRBV5-1 | - | CASSLGDRGRVTEAFF
TRBJ2-3 | TRBV30 | - | CAWSVGGQRANTQYF
TRBJ2-5 | TRBV11-2 | - | CASAGLAGQQETQYF
TRBJ2-3 | TRBV9 | - | CASSVGASGSGRDTQYF
TRBJ1-1 | TRBV6-6 | - | CASSYSGGEAFF
TRBJ2-7 | TRBV7-9 | - | CASSFGRSSYEQYF
TRBJ2-5 | TRBV28 | - | CASGTSGSQKTQYF
TRBJ1-5 | TRBV28 | - | CASRISNQPQHF
TRBJ2-6 | TRBV5-4 | - | CASSGLRSGANVLTF
TRBJ1-2 | TRBV6-1 | - | CASSEAGTGIYGYTF
TRBJ1-2 | TRBV2 | - | CASSRQGGGYTF
TRBJ1-4 | TRBV7-3 | - | CASSLGAGGYNEKLFF
TRBJ2-3 | TRBV7-2 | - | CASSLVLYPSTDTQYF
TRBJ1-2 | TRBV5-1 | - | CASSPVPARQGENGYTF
TRBJ2-2 | TRBV4-2 | few | CASSRTRELFF
TRBJ2-7 | TRBV7-8 | - | CASSLQLQYYEQYF
TRBJ1-1 | TRBV15 | few | CATSGTGAAEAFF
TRBJ1-1 | TRBV28 | - | CASSSPHYKAFF
TRBJ1-2 | TRBV6-6 | - | CASSYSGQGAQGYTF
TRBJ2-1 | TRBV10-3 | once | CAISESQFLNEQFF
TRBJ2-5 | TRBV29-1 | - | CSVDTARRQETQYF
TRBJ2-1 | TRBV9 | - | CASSEGLASYNEQFF
TRBJ2-7 | TRBV5-6 | once | CASSLVPGSTYEQYF
TRBJ2-5 | TRBV27 | - | CASSPSLTVAHTTQYF
TRBJ2-5 | TRBV19 | - | CASSGPGVPGETQYF
TRBJ2-5 | TRBV2 | - | CASTQTEETQYF
TRBJ1-3 | TRBV9 | - | CASSVGEGTSGNTIYF
TRBJ2-1 | TRBV4-1 | - | CASSQGGRARWDEQFF
TRBJ1-2 | TRBV5-1 | - | CASSQTTGAGGYTF